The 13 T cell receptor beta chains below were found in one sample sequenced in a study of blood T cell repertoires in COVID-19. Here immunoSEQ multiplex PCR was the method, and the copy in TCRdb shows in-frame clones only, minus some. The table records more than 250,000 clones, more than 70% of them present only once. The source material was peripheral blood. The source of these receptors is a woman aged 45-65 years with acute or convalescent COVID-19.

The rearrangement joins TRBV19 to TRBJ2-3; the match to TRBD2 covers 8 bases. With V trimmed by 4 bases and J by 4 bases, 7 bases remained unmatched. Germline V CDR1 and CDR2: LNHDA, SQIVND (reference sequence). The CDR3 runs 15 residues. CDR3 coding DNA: TGTGCCAGTAGTAGTTGGGTAGCGGGGTCAGATACGCAGTATTTT. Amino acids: CASSSWVAGSDTQYF.

CDR3 DNA sequence: TGTGCCAGCAGTTTGACCAGGGGGTACGAGCAGTACTTC. Residues: CASSLTRGYEQYF. This rearrangement joins TRBV27 to TRBJ2-7; 7 nucleotides match TRBD1. This CDR3 is 13 amino acids long. Germline CDR1 and CDR2: MNHEY and SMNVEV (reference sequence). After removal of 3 bases from V and 4 bases from J, the junction contained 3 bases not matched to a gene.

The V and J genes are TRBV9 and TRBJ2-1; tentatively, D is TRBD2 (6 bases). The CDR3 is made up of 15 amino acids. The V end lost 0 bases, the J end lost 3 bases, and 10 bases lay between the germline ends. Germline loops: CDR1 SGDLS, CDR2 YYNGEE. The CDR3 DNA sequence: TGTGCCAGCAGCGTAGTAGGGCGGGACTACAATGAGCAGTTCTTC. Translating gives CASSVVGRDYNEQFF.

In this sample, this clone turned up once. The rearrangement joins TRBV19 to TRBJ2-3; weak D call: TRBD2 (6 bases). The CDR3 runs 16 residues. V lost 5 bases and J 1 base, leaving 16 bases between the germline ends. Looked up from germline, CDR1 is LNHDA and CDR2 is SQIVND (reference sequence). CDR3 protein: CASSPLGRRGTDTQYF. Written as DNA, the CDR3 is TGTGCCAGTAGTCCTCTGGGGCGGAGGGGCACAGATACGCAGTATTTT. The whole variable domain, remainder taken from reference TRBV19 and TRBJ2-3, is DGGITQSPKYLFRKEGQNVTLSCEQNLNHDAMYWYRQDPGQGLRLIYYSQIVNDFQKGDIAEGYSVSREKKESFPLTVTSAQKNPTAFYLCASSPLGRRGTDTQYFGPGTRLTVL.

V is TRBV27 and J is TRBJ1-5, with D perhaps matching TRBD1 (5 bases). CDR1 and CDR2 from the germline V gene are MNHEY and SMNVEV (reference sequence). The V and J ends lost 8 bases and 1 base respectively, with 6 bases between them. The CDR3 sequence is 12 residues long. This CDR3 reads CASRQSNQPQHF. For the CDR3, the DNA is TGTGCCAGCCGACAGAGCAATCAGCCCCAGCATTTT.

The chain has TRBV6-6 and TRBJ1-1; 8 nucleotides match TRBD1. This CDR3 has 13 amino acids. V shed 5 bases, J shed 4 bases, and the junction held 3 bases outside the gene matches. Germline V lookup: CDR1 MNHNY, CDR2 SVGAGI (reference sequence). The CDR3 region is CASSRTGRTEAFF. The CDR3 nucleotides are TGTGCCAGCAGTAGGACAGGGCGCACTGAAGCTTTCTTT.

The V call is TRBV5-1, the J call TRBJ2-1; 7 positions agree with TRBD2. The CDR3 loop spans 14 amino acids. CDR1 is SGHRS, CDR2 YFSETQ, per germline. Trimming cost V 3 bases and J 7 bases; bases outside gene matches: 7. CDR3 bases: TGCGCCAGCAGCTCCCCGGGACTACGGAATGAGCAGTTCTTC. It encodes CASSSPGLRNEQFF.

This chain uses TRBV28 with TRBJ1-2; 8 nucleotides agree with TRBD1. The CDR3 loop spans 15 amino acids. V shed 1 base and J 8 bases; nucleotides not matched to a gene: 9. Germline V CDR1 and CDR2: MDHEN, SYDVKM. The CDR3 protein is CASSLSWGQDEGYTF. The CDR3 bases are TGTGCCAGCAGTTTATCTTGGGGACAGGACGAGGGCTACACCTTC.

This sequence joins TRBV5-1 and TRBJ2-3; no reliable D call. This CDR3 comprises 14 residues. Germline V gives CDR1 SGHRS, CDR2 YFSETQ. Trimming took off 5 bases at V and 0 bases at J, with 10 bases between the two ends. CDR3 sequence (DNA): TGCGCCAGCAGGCGGCAGTCTAGCACAGATACGCAGTATTTT. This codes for CASRRQSSTDTQYF. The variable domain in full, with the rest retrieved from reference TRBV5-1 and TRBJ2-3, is KAGVTQTPRYLIKTRGQQVTLSCSPISGHRSVSWYQQTPGQGLQFLFEYFSETQRNKGNFPGRFSGRQFSNSRSEMNVSTLELGDSALYLCASRRQSSTDTQYFGPGTRLTVL.

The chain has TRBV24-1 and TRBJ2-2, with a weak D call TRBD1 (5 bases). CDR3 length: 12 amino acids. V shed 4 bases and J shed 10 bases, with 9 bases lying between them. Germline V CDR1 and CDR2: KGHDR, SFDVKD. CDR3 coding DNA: TGTGCCACCAGTGACATAGGGGCGGAGCTGTTTTTT. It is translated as CATSDIGAELFF.

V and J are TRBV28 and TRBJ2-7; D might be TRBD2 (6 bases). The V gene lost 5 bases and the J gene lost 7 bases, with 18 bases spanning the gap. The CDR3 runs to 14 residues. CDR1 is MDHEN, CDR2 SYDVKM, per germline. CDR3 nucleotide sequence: TGTGCCAGCAGTCTACCCCTCGGGGGTAGGGAGCAGTACTTC. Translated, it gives CASSLPLGGREQYF.

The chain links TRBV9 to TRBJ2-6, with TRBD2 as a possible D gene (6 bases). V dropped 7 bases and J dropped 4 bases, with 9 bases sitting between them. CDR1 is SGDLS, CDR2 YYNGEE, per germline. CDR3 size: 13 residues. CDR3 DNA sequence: TGTGCCAGCCAGGAGGGCGGGGCCAACGTCCTGACTTTC. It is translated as CASQEGGANVLTF.

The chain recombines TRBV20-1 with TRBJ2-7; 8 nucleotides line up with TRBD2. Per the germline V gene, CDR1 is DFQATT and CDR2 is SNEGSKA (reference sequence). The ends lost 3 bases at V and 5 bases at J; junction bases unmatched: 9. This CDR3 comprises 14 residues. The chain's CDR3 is CSASSLAGYDEQYF. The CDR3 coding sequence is TGCAGTGCTAGTTCCCTAGCGGGTTATGACGAGCAGTACTTC.